The clone carrying this T cell receptor beta chain was counted ten times or more. TCRdb independently ran MiXCR on the 5' RACE reads; one entry per CDR3 protein. This sample has approximately 150,000 distinct CDR3 sequences, with 7.7% found just once. The data stem from a study of T cells after yellow fever vaccination. The CDR3 spans 15 residues. Per the germline V gene, CDR1 is SGHTA and CDR2 is FQGNSA. V gave up 2 bases and J gave up 0 bases, with 11 bases separating them. The sequence came from a man younger than 45 who received the YFV17D yellow fever vaccine. This specimen was CD4+ T cells sorted from PBMCs, taken 5 days after the yellow fever booster vaccination. The V gene is TRBV7-2, the J gene TRBJ2-7, with D perhaps TRBD1 (6 bases). CDR3 DNA sequence: TGTGCCAGCAGCTTACGAACAGGGATCTCCTACGAGCAGTACTTC. Translating it yields CASSLRTGISYEQYF.